The source of this T cell receptor (beta chain) is a study of control samples from healthy donors and cancer patients. Generated by immunoSEQ multiplex PCR, the TCRdb table keeps only in-frame clones and is missing some. The sample holds some 200,000 clones, just under 95% seen once. The junction had 6 bases not matched to a gene; V was cut back by 7 bases and J by 2 bases. CDR1 and CDR2 from the germline V gene are MGHDK and SYGVNS. This CDR3 is built from 14 residues. The origin of this receptor is a man in his fifties or sixties in good health. This chain connects TRBV25-1 to TRBJ2-7; 9 bases agree with TRBD2. What was sequenced was blood. The CDR3 sequence: CASTGPSGAYEQYF. The CDR3 DNA sequence: TGTGCCAGCACTGGGCCTAGCGGGGCCTACGAGCAGTACTTC.